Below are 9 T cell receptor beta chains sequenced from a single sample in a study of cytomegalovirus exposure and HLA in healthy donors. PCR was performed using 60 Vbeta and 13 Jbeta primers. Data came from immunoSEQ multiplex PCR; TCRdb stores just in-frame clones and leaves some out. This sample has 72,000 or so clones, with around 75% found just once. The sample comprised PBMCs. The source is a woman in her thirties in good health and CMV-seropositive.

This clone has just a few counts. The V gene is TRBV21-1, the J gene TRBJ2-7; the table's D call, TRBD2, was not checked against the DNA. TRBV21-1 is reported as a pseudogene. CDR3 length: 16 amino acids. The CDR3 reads CASTKGWREGRNEQYF. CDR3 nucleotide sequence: TGTGCCAGCACTAAAGGGTGGCGGGAGGGCCGAAACGAGCAGTACTTC.

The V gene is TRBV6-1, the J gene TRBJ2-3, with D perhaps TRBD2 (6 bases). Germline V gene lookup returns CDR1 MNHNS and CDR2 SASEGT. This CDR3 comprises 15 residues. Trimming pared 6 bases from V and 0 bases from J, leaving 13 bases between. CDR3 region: CASRTRPPSTDTQYF. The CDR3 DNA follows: TGTGCCAGCAGGACTAGGCCTCCTAGCACAGATACGCAGTATTTT.

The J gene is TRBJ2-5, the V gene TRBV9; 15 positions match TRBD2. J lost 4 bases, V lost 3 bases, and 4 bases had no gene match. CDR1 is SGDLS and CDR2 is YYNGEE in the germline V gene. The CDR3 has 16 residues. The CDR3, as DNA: TGTGCCAGCAGCGCTTTGGGACTAGCGGGAGGAGAGACCCAGTACTTC. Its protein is CASSALGLAGGETQYF.

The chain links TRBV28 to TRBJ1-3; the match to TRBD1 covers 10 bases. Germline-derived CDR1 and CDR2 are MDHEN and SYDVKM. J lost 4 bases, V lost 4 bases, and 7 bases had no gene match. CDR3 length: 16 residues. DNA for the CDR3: TGTGCCAGCAGTTCACCCGGACAGGGGGACGGAAACACCATATATTTT. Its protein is CASSSPGQGDGNTIYF. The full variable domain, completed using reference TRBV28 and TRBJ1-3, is DVKVTQSSRYLVKRTGEKVFLECVQDMDHENMFWYRQDPGLGLRLIYFSYDVKMKEKGDIPEGYSVSREKKERFSLILESASTNQTSMYLCASSSPGQGDGNTIYFGEGSWLTVV.

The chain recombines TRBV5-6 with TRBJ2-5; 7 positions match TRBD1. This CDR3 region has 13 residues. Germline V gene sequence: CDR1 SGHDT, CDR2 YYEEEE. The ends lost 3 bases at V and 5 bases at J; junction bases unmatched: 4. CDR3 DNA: TGTGCCAGCAGCTCCGACAGGGCGGAGACCCAGTACTTC. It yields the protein CASSSDRAETQYF.

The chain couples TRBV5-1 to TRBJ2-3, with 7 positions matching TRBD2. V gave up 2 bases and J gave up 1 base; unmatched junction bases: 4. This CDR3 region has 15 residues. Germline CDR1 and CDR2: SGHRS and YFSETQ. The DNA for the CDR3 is TGCGCCAGCAGCTTTATAAGCGGGGGCACAGATACGCAGTATTTT. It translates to CASSFISGGTDTQYF.

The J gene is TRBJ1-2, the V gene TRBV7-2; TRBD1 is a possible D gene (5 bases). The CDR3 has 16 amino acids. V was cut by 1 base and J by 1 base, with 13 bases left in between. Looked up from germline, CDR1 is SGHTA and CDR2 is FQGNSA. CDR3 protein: CASSLGTGGGNYGYTF. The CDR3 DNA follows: TGTGCCAGCAGCTTAGGGACGGGGGGTGGTAACTATGGCTACACCTTC.

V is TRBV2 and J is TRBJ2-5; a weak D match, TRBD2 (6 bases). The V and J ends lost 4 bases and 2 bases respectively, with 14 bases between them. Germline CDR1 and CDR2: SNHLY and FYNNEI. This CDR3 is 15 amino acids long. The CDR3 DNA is TGTGCCAGCAGTGTAGGAGGGAGAGGGCAAGAGACCCAGTACTTC. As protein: CASSVGGRGQETQYF.

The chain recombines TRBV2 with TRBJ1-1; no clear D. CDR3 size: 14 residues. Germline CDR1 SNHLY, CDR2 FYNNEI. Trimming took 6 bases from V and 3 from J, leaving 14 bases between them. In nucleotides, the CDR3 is TGTGCCAGCAGCGTCAGGAGGGCCGACACTGAAGCTTTCTTT. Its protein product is CASSVRRADTEAFF.